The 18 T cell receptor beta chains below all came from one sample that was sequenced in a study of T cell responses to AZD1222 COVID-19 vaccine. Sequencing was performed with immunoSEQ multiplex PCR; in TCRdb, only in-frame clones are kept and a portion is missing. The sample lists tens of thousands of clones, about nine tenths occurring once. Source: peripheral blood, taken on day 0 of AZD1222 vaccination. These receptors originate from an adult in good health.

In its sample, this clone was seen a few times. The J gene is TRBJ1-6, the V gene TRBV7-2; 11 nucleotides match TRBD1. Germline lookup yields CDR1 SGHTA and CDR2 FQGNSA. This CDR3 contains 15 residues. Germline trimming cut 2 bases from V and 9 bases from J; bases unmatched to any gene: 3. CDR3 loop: CASSLWGQGGSPLHF. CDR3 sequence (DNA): TGTGCCAGCAGCTTATGGGGACAGGGGGGTTCACCCCTCCACTTT.

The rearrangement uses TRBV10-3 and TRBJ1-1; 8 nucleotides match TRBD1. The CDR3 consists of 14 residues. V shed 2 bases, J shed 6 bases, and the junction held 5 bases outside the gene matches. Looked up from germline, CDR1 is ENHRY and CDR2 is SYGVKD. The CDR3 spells CAISEATGGAEAFF. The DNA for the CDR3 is TGTGCCATCAGTGAGGCTACAGGGGGTGCTGAAGCTTTCTTT.

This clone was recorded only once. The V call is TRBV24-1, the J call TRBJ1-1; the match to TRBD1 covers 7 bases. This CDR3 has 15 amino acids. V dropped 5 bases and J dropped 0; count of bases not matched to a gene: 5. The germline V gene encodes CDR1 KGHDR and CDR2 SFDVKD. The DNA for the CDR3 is TGTGCCACCAGTGGCTCGACAGGGTTGAACACTGAAGCTTTCTTT. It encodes CATSGSTGLNTEAFF.

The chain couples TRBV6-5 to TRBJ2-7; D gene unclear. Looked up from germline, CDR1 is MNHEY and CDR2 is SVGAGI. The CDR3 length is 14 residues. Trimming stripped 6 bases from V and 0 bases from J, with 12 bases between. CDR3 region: CASSSSSSSYEQYF. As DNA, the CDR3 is TGTGCCAGCAGCTCTTCTTCCAGCTCCTACGAGCAGTACTTC.

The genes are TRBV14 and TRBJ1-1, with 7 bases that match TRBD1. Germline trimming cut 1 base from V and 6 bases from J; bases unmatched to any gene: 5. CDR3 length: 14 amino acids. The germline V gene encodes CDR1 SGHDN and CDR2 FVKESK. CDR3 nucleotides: TGTGCCAGCAGCCAAGCTAGACAGGGCTCTGAAGCTTTCTTT. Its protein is CASSQARQGSEAFF.

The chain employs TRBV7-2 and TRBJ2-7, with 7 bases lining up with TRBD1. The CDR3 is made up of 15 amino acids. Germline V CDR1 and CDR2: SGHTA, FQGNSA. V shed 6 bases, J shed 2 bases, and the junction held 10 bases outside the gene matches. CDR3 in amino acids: CASSSRAQGPYEQYF. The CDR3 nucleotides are TGTGCCAGCAGTTCGAGGGCACAGGGGCCCTACGAGCAGTACTTC.

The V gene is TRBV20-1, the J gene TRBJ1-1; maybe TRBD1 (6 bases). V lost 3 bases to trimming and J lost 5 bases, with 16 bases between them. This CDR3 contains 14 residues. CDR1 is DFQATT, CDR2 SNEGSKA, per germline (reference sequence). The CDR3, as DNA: TGCAGTGCTAGTTTTCGGGCAGGGGAAACTGAAGCTTTCTTT. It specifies CSASFRAGETEAFF.

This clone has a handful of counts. CDR3 sequence: CASRPGQGAPGANVLTF. CDR3 nucleotide sequence: TGTGCCAGCCGACCGGGACAGGGGGCTCCAGGGGCCAACGTCCTGACTTTC. The chain couples TRBV2 to TRBJ2-6; 12 bases align to TRBD1. This CDR3 has 17 residues. Germline-derived CDR1 and CDR2 are SNHLY and FYNNEI. Losses at the gene ends were 8 bases for V and 4 bases for J; bases not matched to a gene: 9.

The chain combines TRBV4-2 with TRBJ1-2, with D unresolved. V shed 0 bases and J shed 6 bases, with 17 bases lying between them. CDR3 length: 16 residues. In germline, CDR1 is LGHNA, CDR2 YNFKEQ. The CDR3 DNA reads TGTGCCAGCAGCCAAGATATCTCGACCCTCGTCGATGGCTACACCTTC. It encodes CASSQDISTLVDGYTF.

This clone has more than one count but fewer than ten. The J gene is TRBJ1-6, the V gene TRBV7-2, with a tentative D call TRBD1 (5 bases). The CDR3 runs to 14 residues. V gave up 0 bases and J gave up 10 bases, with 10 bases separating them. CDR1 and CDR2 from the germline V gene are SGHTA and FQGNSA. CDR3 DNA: TGTGCCAGCAGCTTAGCCCCTGGGGACTCACCCCTCCACTTT. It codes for CASSLAPGDSPLHF.

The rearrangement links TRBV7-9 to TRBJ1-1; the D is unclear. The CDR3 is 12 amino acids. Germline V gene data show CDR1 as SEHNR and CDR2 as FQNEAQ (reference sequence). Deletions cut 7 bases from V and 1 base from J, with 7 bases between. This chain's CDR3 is CASTSRNTEAFF. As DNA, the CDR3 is TGTGCCAGCACCTCCCGGAACACTGAAGCTTTCTTT.

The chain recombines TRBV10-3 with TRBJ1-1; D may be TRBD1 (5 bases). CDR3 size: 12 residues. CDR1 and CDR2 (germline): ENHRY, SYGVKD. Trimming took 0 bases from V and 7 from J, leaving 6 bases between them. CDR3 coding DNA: TGTGCCATCAGTGAGTCGGGGGTTGAAGCTTTCTTT. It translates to CAISESGVEAFF.

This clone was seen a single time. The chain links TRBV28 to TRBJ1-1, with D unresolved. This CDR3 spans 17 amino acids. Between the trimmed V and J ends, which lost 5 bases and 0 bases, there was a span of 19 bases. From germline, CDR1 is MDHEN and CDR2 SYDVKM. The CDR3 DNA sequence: TGTGCCAGCAGTCGTGGGCCGTTAGGTGCTATGAACACTGAAGCTTTCTTT. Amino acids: CASSRGPLGAMNTEAFF.

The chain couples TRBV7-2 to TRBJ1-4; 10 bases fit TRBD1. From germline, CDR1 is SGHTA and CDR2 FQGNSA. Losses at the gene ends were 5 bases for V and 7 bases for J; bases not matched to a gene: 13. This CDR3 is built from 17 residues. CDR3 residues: CASSARMTGGLGEKLFF. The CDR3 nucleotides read TGTGCCAGCAGCGCTAGAATGACAGGGGGCTTGGGTGAAAAACTGTTTTTT.

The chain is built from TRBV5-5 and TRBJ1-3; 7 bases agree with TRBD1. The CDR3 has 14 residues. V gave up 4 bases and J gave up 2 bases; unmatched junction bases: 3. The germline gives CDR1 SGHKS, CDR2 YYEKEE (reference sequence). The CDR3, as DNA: TGTGCCAGCAGCCTGACAGGGACTGGAAACACCATATATTTT. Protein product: CASSLTGTGNTIYF. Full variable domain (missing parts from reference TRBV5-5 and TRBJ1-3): DAGVTQSPTHLIKTRGQQVTLRCSPISGHKSVSWYQQVLGQGPQFIFQYYEKEERGRGNFPDRFSARQFPNYSSELNVNALLLGDSALYLCASSLTGTGNTIYFGEGSWLTVV.

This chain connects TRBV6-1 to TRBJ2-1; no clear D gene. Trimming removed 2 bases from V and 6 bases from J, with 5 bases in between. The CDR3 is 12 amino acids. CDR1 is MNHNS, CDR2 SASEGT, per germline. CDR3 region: CASSEITNEQFF. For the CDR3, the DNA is TGTGCCAGCAGTGAAATTACCAATGAGCAGTTCTTC.

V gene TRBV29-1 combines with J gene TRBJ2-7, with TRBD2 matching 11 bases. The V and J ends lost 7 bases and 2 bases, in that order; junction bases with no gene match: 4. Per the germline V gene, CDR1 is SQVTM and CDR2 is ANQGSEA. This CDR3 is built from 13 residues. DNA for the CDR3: TGCAGCGCAGCTAGCGGGGGGACCTACGAGCAGTACTTC. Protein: CSAASGGTYEQYF.

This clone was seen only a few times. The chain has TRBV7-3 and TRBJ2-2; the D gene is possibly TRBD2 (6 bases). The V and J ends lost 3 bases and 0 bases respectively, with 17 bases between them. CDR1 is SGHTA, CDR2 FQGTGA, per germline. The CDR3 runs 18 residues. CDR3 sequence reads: CASSFASSGGANTGELFF. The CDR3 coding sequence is TGTGCCAGCAGCTTCGCAAGCTCTGGCGGGGCGAACACCGGGGAGCTGTTTTTT.